This record looks at one TCR beta chain sequence and its context. The source of the sample is a study of blood T cell repertoires in COVID-19. TCRdb keeps only in-frame clones here, not all; method: immunoSEQ multiplex PCR. The table has 60,000 to 85,000 clones, 86% seen once. Losses at the gene ends were 4 bases for V and 6 bases for J; bases not matched to a gene: 8. Germline loops: CDR1 LGHNA, CDR2 YSLEER. This CDR3 region has 15 residues. Sequencing input: peripheral blood. The rearrangement joins TRBV4-3 to TRBJ1-5; TRBD1 matches 8 bases. The sequence was obtained from a human donor in a cohort sampled during active COVID-19. In nucleotides, the CDR3 is TGCGCCAGCAGCCGCGATACAGGGGGGGCTCAGCCCCAGCATTTT. Translated: CASSRDTGGAQPQHF.